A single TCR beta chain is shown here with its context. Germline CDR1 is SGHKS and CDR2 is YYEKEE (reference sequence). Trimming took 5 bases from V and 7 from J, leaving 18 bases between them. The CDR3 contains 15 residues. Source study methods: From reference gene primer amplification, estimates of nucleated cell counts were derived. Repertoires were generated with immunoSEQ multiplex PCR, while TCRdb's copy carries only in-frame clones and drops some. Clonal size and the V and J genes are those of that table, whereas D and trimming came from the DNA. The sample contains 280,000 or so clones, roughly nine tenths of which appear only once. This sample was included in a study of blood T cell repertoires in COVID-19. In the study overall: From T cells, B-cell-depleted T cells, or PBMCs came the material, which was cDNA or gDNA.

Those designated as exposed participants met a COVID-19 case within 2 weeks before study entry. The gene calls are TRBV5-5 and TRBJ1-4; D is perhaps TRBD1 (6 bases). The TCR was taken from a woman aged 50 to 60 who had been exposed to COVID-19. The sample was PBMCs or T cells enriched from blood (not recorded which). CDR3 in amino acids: CASSLERGWREKLFF. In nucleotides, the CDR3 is TGTGCCAGCAGTCTTGAAAGGGGGTGGCGTGAAAAACTGTTTTTT.